The present TCR beta chain was sequenced within a study of OX40 agonist ivuxolimab in advanced cancers. Whole-study context: People who had prior anti-PD-1, anti-PD-L1 or anti-CTLA-4 therapy could take part, and about 40% had some.

This CDR3 region has 16 residues. Germline V gives CDR1 SGHTA, CDR2 FQGNSA. V lost 2 bases and J lost 1, with 15 bases in between. The protocol was immunoSEQ multiplex PCR, while the TCRdb copy is restricted to in-frame clones and leaves out a portion. The repertoire includes about 94,000 clones, roughly nine tenths of them detected once, and 3% to 3.5% sits in the top ten. The starting material was CD4+ or CD8+ T cells sorted from blood, obtained in a trial of the OX40 agonist ivuxolimab. The sequence derives from an adult with an advanced solid tumor such as melanoma, head and neck, liver or kidney cancer. The chain recombines TRBV7-2 with TRBJ2-7; possibly TRBD1 for D (6 bases). Here the CDR3 reads CASSLRGSLLSYEQYF. The DNA for the CDR3 is TGTGCCAGCAGCTTAAGGGGGTCCCTTTTATCCTACGAGCAGTACTTC.